The sequence of this TCR beta chain was determined in a study of blood T cells in healthy people across ages. CDR1 is MGHRA, CDR2 YSYEKL, per germline. V lost 5 bases and J 6 bases, leaving 17 bases between the germline ends. CDR3 length: 14 amino acids. Next came a second PCR, run for roughly 6 to 11 cycles, which used a sample-barcoded 5' primer along with a J-beta primer mix. Every molecule of cDNA carried a tag from a template-switch adaptor with 12 random nucleotides. MiXCR was run by TCRdb on the 5' RACE reads, yielding one entry per CDR3 protein. The data contain about 560,000 distinct CDR3 sequences, about 25% of them singletons. As concerns this clonotype: Antigen specificity is unknown.

Findings and limits, study-wide: Long-lived and aged donors differed, with more naive CD4+ cells and higher diversity in the long-lived.

No fewer than 6.5 million PBMCs went into each sample. These data also formed part of another study, on T cells of mothers and their children. Turning to that study: The authors found no persistent microchimeric T cell clones.

The chain employs TRBV4-1 and TRBJ2-7; D remains ambiguous. This TCR was recovered from a boy under 10 years old in good health. Sequenced sample: blood. The CDR3 coding sequence is TGCGCCAGCAGCGACGATTTCCCCCTAAGCGAGCAGTACTTC. Translating it yields CASSDDFPLSEQYF.